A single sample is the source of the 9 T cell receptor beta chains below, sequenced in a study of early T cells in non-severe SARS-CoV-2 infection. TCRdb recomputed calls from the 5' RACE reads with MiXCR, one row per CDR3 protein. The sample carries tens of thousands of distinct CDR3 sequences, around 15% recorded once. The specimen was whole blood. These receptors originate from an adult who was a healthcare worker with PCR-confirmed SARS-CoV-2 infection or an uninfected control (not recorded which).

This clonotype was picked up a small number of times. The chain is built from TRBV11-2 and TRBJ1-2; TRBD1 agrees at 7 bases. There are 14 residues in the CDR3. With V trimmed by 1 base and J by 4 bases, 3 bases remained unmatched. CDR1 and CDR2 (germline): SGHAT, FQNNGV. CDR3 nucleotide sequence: TGTGCCAGCAGCTTAGCAGGGGGTAGCTATGGCTACACCTTC. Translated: CASSLAGGSYGYTF. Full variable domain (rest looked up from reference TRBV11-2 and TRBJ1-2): EAGVAQSPRYKIIEKRQSVAFWCNPISGHATLYWYQQILGQGPKLLIQFQNNGVVDDSQLPKDRFSAERLKGVDSTLKIQPAKLEDSAVYLCASSLAGGSYGYTFGSGTRLTVV.

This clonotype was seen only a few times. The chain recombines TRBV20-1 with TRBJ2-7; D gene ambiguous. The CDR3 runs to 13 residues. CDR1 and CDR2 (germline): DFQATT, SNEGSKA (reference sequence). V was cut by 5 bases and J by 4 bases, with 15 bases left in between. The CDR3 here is CSAPQAVGYEQYF. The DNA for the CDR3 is TGCAGTGCTCCCCAGGCAGTCGGATACGAGCAGTACTTC.

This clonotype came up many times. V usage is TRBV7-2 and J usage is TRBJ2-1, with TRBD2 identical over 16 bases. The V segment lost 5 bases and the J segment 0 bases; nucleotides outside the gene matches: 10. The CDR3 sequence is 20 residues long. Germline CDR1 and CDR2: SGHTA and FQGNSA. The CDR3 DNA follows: TGTGCCAGCAGCCCCAGGGGACTAGCGGGGGGGCCTAGCTCCTACAATGAGCAGTTCTTC. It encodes CASSPRGLAGGPSSYNEQFF.

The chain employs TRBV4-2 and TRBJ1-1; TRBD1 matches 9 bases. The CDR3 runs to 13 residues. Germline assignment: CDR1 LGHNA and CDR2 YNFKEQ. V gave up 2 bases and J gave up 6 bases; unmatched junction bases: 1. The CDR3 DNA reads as TGTGCCAGCAGCCAAACAGGGGGCTCTGAAGCTTTCTTT. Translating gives CASSQTGGSEAFF.

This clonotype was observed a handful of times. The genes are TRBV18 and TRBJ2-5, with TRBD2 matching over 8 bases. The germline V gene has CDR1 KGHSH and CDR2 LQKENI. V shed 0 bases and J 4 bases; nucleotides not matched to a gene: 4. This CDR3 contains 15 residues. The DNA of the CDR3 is TGTGCCAGCTCACCACCCGGGGGGGCCGGAGAGACCCAGTACTTC. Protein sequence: CASSPPGGAGETQYF.

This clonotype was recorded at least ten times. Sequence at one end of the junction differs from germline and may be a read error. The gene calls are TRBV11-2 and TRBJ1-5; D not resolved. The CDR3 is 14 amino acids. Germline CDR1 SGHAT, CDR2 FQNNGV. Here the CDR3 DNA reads TGTGCCAGCAGCGTAGAGGGCCCGAATCAGCCCCAGCATTTT. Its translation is CASSVEGPNQPQHF.

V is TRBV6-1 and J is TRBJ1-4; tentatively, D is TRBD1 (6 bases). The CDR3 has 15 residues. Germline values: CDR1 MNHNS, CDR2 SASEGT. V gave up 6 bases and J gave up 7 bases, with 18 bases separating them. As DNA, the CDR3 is TGTGCCAGCAGGGCCAGCACAGGGCTCGGTGAAAAACTGTTTTTT. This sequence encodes CASRASTGLGEKLFF.

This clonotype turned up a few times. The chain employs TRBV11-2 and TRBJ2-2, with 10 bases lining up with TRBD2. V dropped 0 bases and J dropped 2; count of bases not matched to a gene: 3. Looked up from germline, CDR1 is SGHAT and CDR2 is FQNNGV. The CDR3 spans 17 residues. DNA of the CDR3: TGTGCCAGCAGCTTAGAAGCTAGCGGGGGTAACACCGGGGAGCTGTTTTTT. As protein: CASSLEASGGNTGELFF. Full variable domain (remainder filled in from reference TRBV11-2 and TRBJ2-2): EAGVAQSPRYKIIEKRQSVAFWCNPISGHATLYWYQQILGQGPKLLIQFQNNGVVDDSQLPKDRFSAERLKGVDSTLKIQPAKLEDSAVYLCASSLEASGGNTGELFFGEGSRLTVL.

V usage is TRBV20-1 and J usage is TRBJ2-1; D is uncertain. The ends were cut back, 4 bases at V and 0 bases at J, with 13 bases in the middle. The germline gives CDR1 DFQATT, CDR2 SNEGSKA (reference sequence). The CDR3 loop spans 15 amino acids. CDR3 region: CSAMSATSSYNEQFF. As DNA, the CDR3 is TGCAGTGCTATGTCCGCGACAAGCTCCTACAATGAGCAGTTCTTC.